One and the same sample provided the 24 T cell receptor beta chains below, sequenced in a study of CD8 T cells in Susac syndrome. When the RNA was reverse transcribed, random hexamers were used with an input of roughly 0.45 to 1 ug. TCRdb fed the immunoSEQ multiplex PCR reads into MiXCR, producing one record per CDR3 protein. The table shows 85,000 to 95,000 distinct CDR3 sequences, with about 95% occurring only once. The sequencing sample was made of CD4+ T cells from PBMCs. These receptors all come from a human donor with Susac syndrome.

CDR3 sequence: CSVGGRNTEAFF. CDR3 DNA: TGCAGCGTTGGAGGCAGGAACACTGAAGCTTTCTTT. The chain carries TRBV29-1 and TRBJ1-1; D ambiguous. V lost 4 bases to trimming and J lost 1 base, with 7 bases between them. Looked up from germline, CDR1 is SQVTM and CDR2 is ANQGSEA. The CDR3 sequence is 12 residues long.

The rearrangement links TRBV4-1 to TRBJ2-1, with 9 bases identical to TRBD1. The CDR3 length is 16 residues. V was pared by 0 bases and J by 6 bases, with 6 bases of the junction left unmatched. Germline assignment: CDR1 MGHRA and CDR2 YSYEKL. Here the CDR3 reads CASSQDDRGVANEQFF. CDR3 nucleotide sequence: TGCGCCAGCAGCCAAGACGACAGGGGGGTGGCCAATGAGCAGTTCTTC.

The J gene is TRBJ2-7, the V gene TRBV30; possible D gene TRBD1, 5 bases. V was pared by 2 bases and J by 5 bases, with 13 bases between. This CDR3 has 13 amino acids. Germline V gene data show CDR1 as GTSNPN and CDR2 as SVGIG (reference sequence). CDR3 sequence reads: CAWSRRTPHEQYF. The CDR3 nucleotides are TGTGCCTGGAGTAGAAGGACACCCCACGAGCAGTACTTC.

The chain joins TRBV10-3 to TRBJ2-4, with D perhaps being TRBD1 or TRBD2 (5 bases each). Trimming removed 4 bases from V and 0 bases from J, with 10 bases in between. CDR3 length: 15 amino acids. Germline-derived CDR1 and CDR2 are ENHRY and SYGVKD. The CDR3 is CAISARDQAKNIQYF. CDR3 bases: TGTGCCATCAGTGCCAGGGACCAAGCCAAAAACATTCAGTACTTC.

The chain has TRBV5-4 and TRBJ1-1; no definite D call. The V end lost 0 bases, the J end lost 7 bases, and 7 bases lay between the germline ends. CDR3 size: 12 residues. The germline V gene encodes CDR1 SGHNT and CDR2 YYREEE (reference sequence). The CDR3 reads CASSLDGREAFF. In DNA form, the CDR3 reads TGTGCCAGCAGCTTGGACGGGCGTGAAGCTTTCTTT.

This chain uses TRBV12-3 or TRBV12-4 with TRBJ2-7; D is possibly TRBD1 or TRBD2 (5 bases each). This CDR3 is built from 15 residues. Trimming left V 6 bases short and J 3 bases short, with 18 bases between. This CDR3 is CASRLTGPAGYEQYF. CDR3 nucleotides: TGTGCCAGCAGGCTAACGGGACCTGCGGGCTACGAGCAGTACTTC.

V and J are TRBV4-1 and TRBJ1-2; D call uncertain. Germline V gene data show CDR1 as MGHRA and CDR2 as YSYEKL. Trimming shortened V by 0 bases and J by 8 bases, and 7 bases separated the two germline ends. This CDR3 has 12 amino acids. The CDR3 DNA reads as TGCGCCAGCAGCCAAGAGACGGGCGGCTACACCTTC. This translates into CASSQETGGYTF.

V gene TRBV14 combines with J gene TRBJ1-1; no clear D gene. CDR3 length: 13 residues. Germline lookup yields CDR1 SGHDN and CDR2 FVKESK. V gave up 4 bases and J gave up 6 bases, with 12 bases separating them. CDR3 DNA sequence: TGTGCCAGCAGCCGCGGGCGGGAGGCTGAAGCTTTCTTT. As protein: CASSRGREAEAFF.

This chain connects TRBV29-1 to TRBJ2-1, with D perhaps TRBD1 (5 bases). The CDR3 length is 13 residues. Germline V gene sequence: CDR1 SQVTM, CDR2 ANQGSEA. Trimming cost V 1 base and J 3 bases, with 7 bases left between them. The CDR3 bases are TGCAGCGTTGAAGGGCAGGGCTACAATGAGCAGTTCTTC. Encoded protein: CSVEGQGYNEQFF.

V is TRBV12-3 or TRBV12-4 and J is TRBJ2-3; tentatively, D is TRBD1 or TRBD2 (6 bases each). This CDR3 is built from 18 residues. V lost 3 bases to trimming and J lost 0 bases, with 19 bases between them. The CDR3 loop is CASSLGASGGASTDTQYF. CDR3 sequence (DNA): TGTGCCAGCAGTTTGGGGGCATCGGGCGGGGCTAGCACAGATACGCAGTATTTT.

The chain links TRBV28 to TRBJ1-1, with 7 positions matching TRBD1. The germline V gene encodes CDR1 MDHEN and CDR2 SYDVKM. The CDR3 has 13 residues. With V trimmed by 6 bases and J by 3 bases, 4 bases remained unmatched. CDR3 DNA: TGTGCCAGCAGGACAGGGTCCTACACTGAAGCTTTCTTT. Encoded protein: CASRTGSYTEAFF.

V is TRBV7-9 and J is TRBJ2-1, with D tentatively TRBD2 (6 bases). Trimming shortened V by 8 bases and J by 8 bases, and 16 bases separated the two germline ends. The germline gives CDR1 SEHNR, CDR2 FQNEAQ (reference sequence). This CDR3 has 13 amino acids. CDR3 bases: TGTGCCAGCTGTCCGGGAGCCCGGTATGAGCAGTTCTTC. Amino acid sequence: CASCPGARYEQFF.

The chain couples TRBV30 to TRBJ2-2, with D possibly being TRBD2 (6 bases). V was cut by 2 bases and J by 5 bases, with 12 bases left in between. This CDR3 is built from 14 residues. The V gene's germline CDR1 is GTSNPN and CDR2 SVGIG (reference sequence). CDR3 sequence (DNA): TGTGCCTGGAGTATCCGGAGGGGAACCGGGGAGCTGTTTTTT. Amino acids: CAWSIRRGTGELFF.

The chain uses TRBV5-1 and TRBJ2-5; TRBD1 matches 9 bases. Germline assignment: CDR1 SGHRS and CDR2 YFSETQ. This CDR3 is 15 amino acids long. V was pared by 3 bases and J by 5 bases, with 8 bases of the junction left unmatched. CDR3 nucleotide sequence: TGCGCCAGCAGCTACGGGGACAGGGAAGGCGAGACCCAGTACTTC. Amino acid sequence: CASSYGDREGETQYF.

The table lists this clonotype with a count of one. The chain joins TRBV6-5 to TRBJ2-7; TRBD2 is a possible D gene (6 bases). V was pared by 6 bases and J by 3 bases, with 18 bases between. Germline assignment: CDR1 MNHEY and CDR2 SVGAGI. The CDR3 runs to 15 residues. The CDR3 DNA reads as TGTGCCAGCAGACGGGGCGGGACCGCATACTACGAGCAGTACTTC. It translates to CASRRGGTAYYEQYF.

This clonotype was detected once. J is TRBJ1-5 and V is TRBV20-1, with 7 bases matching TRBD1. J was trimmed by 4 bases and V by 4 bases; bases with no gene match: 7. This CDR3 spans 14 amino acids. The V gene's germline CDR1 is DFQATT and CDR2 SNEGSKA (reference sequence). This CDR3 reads CSATGGGTNQPQHF. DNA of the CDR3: TGCAGTGCTACAGGGGGAGGGACAAATCAGCCCCAGCATTTT.

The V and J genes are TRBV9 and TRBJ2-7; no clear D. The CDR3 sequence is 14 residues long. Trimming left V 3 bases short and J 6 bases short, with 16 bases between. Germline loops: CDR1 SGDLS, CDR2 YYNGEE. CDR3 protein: CASSEQSVRSEQYF. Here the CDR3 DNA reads TGTGCCAGCAGCGAGCAGTCTGTCAGAAGCGAGCAGTACTTC. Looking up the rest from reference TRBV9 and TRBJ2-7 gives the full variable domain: DSGVTQTPKHLITATGQRVTLRCSPRSGDLSVYWYQQSLDQGLQFLIQYYNGEERAKGNILERFSAQQFPDLHSELNLSSLELGDSALYFCASSEQSVRSEQYFGPGTRLTVT.

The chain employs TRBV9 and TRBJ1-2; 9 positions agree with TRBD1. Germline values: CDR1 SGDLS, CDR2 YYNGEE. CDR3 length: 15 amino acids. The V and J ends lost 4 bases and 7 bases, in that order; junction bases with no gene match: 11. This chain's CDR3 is CASSFTGTGLSGYTF. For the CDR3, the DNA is TGTGCCAGCAGCTTTACCGGGACAGGGCTCTCTGGCTACACCTTC.

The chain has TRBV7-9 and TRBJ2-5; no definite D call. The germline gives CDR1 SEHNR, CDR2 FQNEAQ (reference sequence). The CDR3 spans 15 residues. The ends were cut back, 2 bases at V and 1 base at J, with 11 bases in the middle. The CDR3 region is CASSLWTNFQETQYF. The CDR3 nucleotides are TGTGCCAGCAGCTTATGGACGAATTTCCAAGAGACCCAGTACTTC. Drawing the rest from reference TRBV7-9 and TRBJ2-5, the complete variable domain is DTGVSQNPRHKITKRGQNVTFRCDPISEHNRLYWYRQTLGQGPEFLTYFQNEAQLEKSRLLSDRFSAERPKGSFSTLEIQRTEQGDSAMYLCASSLWTNFQETQYFGPGTRLLVL.

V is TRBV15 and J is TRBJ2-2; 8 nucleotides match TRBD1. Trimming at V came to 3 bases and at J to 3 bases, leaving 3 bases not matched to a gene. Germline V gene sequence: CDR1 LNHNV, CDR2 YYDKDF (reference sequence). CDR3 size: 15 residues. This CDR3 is CATSSGDRHTGELFF. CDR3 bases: TGTGCCACCAGCAGCGGGGACAGGCACACCGGGGAGCTGTTTTTT.

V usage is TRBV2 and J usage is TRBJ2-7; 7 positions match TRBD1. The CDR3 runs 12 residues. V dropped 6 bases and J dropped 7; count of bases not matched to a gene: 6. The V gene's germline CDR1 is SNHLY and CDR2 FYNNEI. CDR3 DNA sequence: TGTGCCAGCAGAGAGGACAGGCCGGAGCAGTACTTC. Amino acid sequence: CASREDRPEQYF.

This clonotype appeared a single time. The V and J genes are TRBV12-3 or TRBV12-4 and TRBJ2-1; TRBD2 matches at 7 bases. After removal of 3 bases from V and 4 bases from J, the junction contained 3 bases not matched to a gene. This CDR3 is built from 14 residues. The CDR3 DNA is TGTGCCAGCAGTTTGTCTAGCGGTTACAATGAGCAGTTCTTC. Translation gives CASSLSSGYNEQFF.

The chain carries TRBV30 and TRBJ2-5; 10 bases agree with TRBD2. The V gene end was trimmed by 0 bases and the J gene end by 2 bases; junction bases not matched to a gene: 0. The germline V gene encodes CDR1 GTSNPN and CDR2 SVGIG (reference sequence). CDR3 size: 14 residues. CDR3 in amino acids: CAWSVLAGQETQYF. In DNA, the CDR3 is TGTGCCTGGAGTGTACTAGCGGGGCAAGAGACCCAGTACTTC. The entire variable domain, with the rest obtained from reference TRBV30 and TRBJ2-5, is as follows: SQTIHQWPATLVQPVGSPLSLECTVEGTSNPNLYWYRQAAGRGLQLLFYSVGIGQISSEVPQNLSASRPQDRQFILSSKKLLLSDSGFYLCAWSVLAGQETQYFGPGTRLLVL.

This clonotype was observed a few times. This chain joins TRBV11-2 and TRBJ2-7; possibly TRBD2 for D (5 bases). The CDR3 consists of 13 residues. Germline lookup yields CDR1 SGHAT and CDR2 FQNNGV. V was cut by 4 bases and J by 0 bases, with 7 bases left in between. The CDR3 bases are TGTGCCAGCAGCTCCGGGGTCTCCTACGAGCAGTACTTC. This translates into CASSSGVSYEQYF.